This T cell receptor beta chain was profiled in a study of T cell repertoires in ileal Crohn's disease. General study points: Clonal expansions were more frequent in active smokers than non-smokers at surgery. Clonality above 26.8% at surgery always came with endoscopic recurrence.

A few counts support this clone. The antigen is unknown. Roughly 0.55 micrograms of biopsy DNA per sample underwent TCRB immunosequencing. Only in-frame clones appear in the TCRdb table, and some are missing; sequencing was by immunoSEQ multiplex PCR. The sample consists of about 8,200 clones, roughly 80% of them appearing once. Trimming stripped 0 bases from V and 8 bases from J, with 8 bases between. The CDR3 is 13 amino acids. CDR1 GTSNPN and CDR2 SVGIG come from the germline V gene (reference sequence). Sequencing was done on a sample of ileal tissue. This clonotype was sampled from an adult with Crohn's disease. The rearrangement links TRBV30 to TRBJ1-6, with D tentatively TRBD1 (6 bases). For the CDR3, the DNA is TGTGCCTGGAGTGTACAGGGTTATTCACCCCTCCACTTT. Protein product: CAWSVQGYSPLHF. The full variable domain, its missing parts supplied by reference TRBV30 and TRBJ1-6, is SQTIHQWPATLVQPVGSPLSLECTVEGTSNPNLYWYRQAAGRGLQLLFYSVGIGQISSEVPQNLSASRPQDRQFILSSKKLLLSDSGFYLCAWSVQGYSPLHFGNGTRLTVT.